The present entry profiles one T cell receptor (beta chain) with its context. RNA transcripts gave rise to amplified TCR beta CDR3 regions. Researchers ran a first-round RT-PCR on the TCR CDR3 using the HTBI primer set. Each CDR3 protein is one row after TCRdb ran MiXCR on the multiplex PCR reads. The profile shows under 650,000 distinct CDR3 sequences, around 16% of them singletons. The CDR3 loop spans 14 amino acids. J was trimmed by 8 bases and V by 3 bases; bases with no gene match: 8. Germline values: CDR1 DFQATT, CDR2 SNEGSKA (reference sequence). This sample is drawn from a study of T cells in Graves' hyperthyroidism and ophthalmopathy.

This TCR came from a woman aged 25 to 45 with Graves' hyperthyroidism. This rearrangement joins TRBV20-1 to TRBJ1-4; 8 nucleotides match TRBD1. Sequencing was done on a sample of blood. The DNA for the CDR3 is TGCAGTGCTAGGCCAGGGGGCGCGACGGAAAAACTGTTTTTT. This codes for CSARPGGATEKLFF.